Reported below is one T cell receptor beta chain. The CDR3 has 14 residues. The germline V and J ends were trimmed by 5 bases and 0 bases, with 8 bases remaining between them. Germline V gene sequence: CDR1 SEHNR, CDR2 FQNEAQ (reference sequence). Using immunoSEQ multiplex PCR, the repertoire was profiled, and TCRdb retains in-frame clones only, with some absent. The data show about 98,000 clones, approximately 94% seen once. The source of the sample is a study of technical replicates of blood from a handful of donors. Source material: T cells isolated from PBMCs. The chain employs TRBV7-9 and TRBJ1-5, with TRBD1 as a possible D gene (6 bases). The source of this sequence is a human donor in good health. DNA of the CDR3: TGTGCCAGCAGCCGACAGGATAGCAATCAGCCCCAGCATTTT. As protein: CASSRQDSNQPQHF.